This TCR beta chain was found in a study of OX40 agonist ivuxolimab in advanced cancers. Study-wide context: The group had a mean age of around 60 years, ranged from roughly 20 to 79, and was approximately 81% male. Patients with prior anti-PD-1, anti-PD-L1 or anti-CTLA-4 therapy were eligible; about 41% had some.

The study, taken as a whole, reports: In general, CD8+ T cells held more expanded clones than CD4+ did, on average.

Comment on this clone: Its antigen is not known.

Trimming stripped 5 bases from V and 1 base from J, with 6 bases between. CDR1 and CDR2 (germline): SGDLS, YYNGEE. CDR3 length equals 13 residues. Repertoires were generated with immunoSEQ multiplex PCR, while TCRdb's copy carries only in-frame clones and drops some. The data contain roughly 84,000 clones, approximately 81% of them singletons. The sample in question was CD4+ or CD8+ T cells sorted from blood, obtained in a trial of the OX40 agonist ivuxolimab. The rearrangement links TRBV9 to TRBJ1-4, with D hard to call. This sequence was found in an adult with an advanced solid tumor such as melanoma, head and neck, liver or kidney cancer. The DNA for the CDR3 is TGTGCCAGCAGGGGCGGAACTAATGAAAAACTGTTTTTT. It translates to CASRGGTNEKLFF.